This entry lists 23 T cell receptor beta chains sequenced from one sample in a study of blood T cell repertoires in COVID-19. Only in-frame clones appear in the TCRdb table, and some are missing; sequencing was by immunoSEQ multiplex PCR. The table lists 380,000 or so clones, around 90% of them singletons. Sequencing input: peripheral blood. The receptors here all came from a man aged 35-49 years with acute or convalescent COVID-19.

CDR3 loop: CASSYEDRAPLWNSNQPQHF. DNA for the CDR3: TGTGCCAGCAGTTACGAAGACAGGGCGCCCCTTTGGAATAGCAATCAGCCCCAGCATTTT. The J gene is TRBJ1-5, the V gene TRBV6-2 or TRBV6-3; TRBD1 matches 7 bases. Germline CDR1 MNHEY, CDR2 SVGEGT. V was pared by 2 bases and J by 0 bases, with 16 bases of the junction left unmatched. The CDR3 totals 20 residues.

CDR3 DNA sequence: TGTGCCAGCAGCGGACGGACAGGGTCTGAGGAAAAACTGTTTTTT. Its translation is CASSGRTGSEEKLFF. The V and J genes are TRBV9 and TRBJ1-4, with 8 bases aligning to TRBD1. The length of the CDR3 is 15 residues. CDR1 is SGDLS and CDR2 is YYNGEE in the germline V gene. V was pared by 3 bases and J by 8 bases, with 9 bases of the junction left unmatched.

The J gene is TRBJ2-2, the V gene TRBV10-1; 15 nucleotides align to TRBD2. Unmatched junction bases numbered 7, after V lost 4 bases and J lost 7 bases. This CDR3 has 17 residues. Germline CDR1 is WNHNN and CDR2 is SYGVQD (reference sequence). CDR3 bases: TGCGCCAGCAGTGGCGGACTAGCGGGAGGGCCGGTCGGGGAGCTGTTTTTT. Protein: CASSGGLAGGPVGELFF.

The CDR3: CAWTRGHVGTEAFF. The CDR3 coding sequence is TGTGCCTGGACCAGAGGACACGTCGGCACTGAAGCTTTCTTT. The chain has TRBV30 and TRBJ1-1; a weak D match, TRBD1 (5 bases). V gave up 4 bases and J gave up 4 bases, with 16 bases separating them. This CDR3 comprises 14 residues. Germline V lookup: CDR1 GTSNPN, CDR2 SVGIG (reference sequence). Combining the CDR3 with reference TRBV30 and TRBJ1-1 gives the whole variable domain SQTIHQWPATLVQPVGSPLSLECTVEGTSNPNLYWYRQAAGRGLQLLFYSVGIGQISSEVPQNLSASRPQDRQFILSSKKLLLSDSGFYLCAWTRGHVGTEAFFGQGTRLTVV.

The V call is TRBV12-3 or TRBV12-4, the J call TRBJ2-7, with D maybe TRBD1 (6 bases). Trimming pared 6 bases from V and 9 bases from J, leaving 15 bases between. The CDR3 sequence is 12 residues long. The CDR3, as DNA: TGTGCCAGCAGCAAAAACAGGGTAGGGCAGTACTTC. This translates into CASSKNRVGQYF.

CDR3 sequence reads: CASREGGEKLFF. CDR3 sequence (DNA): TGTGCCAGCAGAGAAGGAGGTGAAAAACTGTTTTTT. V is TRBV12-3 or TRBV12-4 and J is TRBJ1-4; D not certain. Trimming cost V 6 bases and J 7 bases, with 9 bases left between them. CDR3 length: 12 amino acids.

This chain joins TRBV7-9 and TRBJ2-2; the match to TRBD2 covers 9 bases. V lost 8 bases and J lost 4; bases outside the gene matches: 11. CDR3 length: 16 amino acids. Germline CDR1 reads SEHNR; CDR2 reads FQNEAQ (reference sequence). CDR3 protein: CASDLLREGFTGELFF. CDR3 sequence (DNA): TGTGCCAGCGACTTGTTGCGGGAGGGCTTCACCGGGGAGCTGTTTTTT.

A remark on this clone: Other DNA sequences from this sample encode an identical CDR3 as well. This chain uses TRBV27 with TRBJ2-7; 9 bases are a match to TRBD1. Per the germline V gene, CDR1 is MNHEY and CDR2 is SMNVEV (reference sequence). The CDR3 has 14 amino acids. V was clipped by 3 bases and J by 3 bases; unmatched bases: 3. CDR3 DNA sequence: TGTGCCAGCAGTTTGGGGACAGGGTACTACGAGCAGTACTTC. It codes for CASSLGTGYYEQYF.

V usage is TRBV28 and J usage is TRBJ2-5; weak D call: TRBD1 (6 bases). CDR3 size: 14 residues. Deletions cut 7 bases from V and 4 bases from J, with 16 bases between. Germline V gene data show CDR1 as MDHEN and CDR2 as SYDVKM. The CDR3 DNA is TGTGCCAGCAACGAACAGGGTGAGGGAGAGACCCAGTACTTC. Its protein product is CASNEQGEGETQYF.

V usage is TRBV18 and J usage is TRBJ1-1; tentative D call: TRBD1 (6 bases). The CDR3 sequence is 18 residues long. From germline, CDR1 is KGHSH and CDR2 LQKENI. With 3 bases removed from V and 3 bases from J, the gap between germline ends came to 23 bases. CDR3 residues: CASSPSFADSLTYTEAFF. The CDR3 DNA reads TGTGCCAGCTCACCGAGTTTCGCGGACAGCTTAACTTACACTGAAGCTTTCTTT.

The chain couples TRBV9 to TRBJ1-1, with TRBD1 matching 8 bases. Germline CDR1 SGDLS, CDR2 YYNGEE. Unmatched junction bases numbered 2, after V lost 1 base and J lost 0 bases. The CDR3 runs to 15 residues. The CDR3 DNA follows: TGTGCCAGCAGCGTACAGGGGGCGTTGAACACTGAAGCTTTCTTT. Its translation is CASSVQGALNTEAFF.

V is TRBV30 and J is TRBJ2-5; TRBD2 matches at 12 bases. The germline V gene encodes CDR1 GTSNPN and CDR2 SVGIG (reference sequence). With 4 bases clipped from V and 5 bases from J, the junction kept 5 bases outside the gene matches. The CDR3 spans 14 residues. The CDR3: CAWNTGLAGETQYF. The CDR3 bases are TGTGCCTGGAATACAGGACTAGCGGGGGAGACCCAGTACTTC.

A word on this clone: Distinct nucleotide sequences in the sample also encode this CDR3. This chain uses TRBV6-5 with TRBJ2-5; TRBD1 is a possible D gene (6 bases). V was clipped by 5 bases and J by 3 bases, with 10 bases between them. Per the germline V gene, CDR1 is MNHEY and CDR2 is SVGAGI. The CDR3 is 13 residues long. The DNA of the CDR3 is TGTGCCAGCAGTACGGACAGAGAAGAGACCCAGTACTTC. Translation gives CASSTDREETQYF.

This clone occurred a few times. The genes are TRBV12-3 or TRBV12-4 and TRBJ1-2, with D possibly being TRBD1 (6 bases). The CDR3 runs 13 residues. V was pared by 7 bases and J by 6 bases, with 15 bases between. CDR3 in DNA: TGTGCCAGCAACCCTGACGGGGGGCATGGCTACACCTTC. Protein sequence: CASNPDGGHGYTF.

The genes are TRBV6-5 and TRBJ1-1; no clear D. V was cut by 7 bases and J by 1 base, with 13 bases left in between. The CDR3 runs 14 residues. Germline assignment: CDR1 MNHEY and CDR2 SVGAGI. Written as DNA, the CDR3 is TGTGCCAGCATCCCACCCACGGGGAACACTGAAGCTTTCTTT. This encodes CASIPPTGNTEAFF.

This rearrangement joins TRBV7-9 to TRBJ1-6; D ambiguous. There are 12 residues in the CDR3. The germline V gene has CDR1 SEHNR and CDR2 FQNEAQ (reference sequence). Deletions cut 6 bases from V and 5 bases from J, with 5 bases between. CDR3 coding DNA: TGTGCCAGCAGTCAGAATAATTCACCCCTCCACTTT. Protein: CASSQNNSPLHF.

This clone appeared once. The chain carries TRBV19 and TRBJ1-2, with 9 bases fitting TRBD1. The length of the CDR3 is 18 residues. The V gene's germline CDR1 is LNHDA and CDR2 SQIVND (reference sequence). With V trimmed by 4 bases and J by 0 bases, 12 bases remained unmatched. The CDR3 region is CASSTMKQGAEANYGYTF. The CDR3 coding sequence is TGTGCCAGTAGTACGATGAAACAGGGGGCCGAAGCTAACTATGGCTACACCTTC.

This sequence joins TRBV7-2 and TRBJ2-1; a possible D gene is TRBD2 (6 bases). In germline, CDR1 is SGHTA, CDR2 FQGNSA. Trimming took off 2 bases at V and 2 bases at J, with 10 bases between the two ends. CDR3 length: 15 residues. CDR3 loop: CASSLLAGPYNEQFF. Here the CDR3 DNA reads TGTGCCAGCAGCTTACTTGCGGGACCCTACAATGAGCAGTTCTTC.

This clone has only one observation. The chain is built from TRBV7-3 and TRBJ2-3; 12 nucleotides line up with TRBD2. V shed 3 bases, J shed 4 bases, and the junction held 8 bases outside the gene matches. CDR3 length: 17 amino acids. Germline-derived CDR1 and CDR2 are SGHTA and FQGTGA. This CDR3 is CASSFLPTSGSADTQYF. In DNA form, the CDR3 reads TGTGCCAGCAGCTTCCTTCCGACTAGCGGGAGCGCAGATACGCAGTATTTT.

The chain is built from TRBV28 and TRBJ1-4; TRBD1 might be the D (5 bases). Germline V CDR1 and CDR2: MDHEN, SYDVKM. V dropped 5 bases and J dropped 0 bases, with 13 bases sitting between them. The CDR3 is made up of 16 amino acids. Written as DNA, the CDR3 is TGTGCCAGCAGTACATCGACAGCCACAACTAATGAAAAACTGTTTTTT. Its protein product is CASSTSTATTNEKLFF.

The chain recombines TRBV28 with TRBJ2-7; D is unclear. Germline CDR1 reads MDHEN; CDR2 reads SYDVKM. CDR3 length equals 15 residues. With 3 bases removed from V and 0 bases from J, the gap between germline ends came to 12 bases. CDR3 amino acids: CASSFGSHLSYEQYF. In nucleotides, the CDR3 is TGTGCCAGCAGTTTTGGTAGTCACCTCTCCTACGAGCAGTACTTC.

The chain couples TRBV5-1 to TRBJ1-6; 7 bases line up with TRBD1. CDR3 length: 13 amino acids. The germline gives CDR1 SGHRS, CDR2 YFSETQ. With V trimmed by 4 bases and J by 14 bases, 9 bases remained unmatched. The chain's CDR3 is CASSLRQGQTLHF. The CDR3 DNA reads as TGCGCCAGCAGCCTTAGACAGGGTCAAACCCTCCACTTT. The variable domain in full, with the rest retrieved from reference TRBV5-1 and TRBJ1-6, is KAGVTQTPRYLIKTRGQQVTLSCSPISGHRSVSWYQQTPGQGLQFLFEYFSETQRNKGNFPGRFSGRQFSNSRSEMNVSTLELGDSALYLCASSLRQGQTLHFGNGTRLTVT.

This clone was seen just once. The CDR3 region is CSVEDPSDRGRNIQYF. The DNA of the CDR3 is TGCAGCGTTGAAGATCCCTCGGACAGGGGCCGAAACATTCAGTACTTC. The J gene is TRBJ2-4, the V gene TRBV29-1; 9 nucleotides match TRBD1. Unmatched junction bases numbered 9, after V lost 0 bases and J lost 6 bases. The CDR3 contains 16 residues. The germline V gene encodes CDR1 SQVTM and CDR2 ANQGSEA.